The clone carrying this T cell receptor beta chain was counted ten times or more. Construction of the TCR beta libraries employed iRepertoire HTBI primers in conjunction with Arm-PCR of CDR3 regions. TCRdb passed the multiplex PCR reads through MiXCR, listing each CDR3 protein once. The data contain over 500,000 distinct CDR3 sequences, under 20% of them singletons. Time point denoted: newly diagnosed GD, antithyroid drugs for less than 3 months. RNA extracted from PBMCs served as the sequencing template. The sample is drawn from a study of regulatory T cells in long-lasting Graves disease. Trimming pared 4 bases from V and 1 base from J, leaving 13 bases between. The CDR3 covers 15 residues. Germline CDR1 and CDR2: MNHEY and SVGAGI. The same data also went into a second study, on T cells in Graves' hyperthyroidism and ophthalmopathy. That work adds: Uncontrolled infection, other autoimmune disease, pregnancy and lactation each barred patients from inclusion. TCR CDR3 regions were first amplified by RT-PCR with HTBI primers.

The V call is TRBV6-5, the J call TRBJ1-1; TRBD1 might be the D (5 bases). Sequences were derived from peripheral blood mononuclear cells (PBMCs), sampled at new diagnosis, from a patient treated with antithyroid drugs. This sequence was found in a woman aged 25 to 39 with Graves disease. This CDR3 is CASSFGTHGNTEAFF. Written as DNA, the CDR3 is TGTGCCAGCAGTTTCGGGACGCACGGGAACACTGAAGCTTTCTTT.